Listed here are 10 T cell receptor beta chains from one sample, sequenced in a study of Ad26.COV2.S vaccination and SARS-CoV-2 variants. Clones were read by immunoSEQ multiplex PCR, and TCRdb kept only the in-frame ones, dropping some. The profile shows 350,000 to 500,000 clones, about 90% of them singletons. Documented treatment: 19 received Ad26.COV2.S at low or high dose, single or two shots; 5 received placebo; per-sample allocation not given. It was on day 63 after the first vaccine or placebo injection that samples were taken. The starting material was peripheral blood, obtained in a trial of Ad26.COV2.S vaccine versus placebo. Receptors were obtained from a person between 18 and 65 years old who received the Ad26.COV2.S COVID-19 vaccine or a placebo.

V is TRBV10-3 and J is TRBJ2-7; D remains unclear. Between the trimmed V and J ends, which lost 4 bases and 9 bases, there was a span of 13 bases. Per germline, CDR1 ENHRY and CDR2 SYGVKD. The CDR3 runs to 12 residues. CDR3 in amino acids: CAISANGYPQYF. CDR3 in DNA: TGTGCCATCAGTGCAAATGGGTACCCGCAGTACTTC.

V and J are TRBV6-5 and TRBJ1-1, with a tentative D call TRBD1 (5 bases). V gave up 8 bases and J gave up 0 bases, with 16 bases separating them. Per the germline V gene, CDR1 is MNHEY and CDR2 is SVGAGI. There are 15 residues in the CDR3. This chain's CDR3 is CASYDPGVLNTEAFF. In DNA, the CDR3 is TGTGCCAGCTACGACCCGGGGGTTCTGAACACTGAAGCTTTCTTT.

The chain has TRBV2 and TRBJ2-1; tentative D call: TRBD2 (5 bases). In germline, CDR1 is SNHLY, CDR2 FYNNEI. This CDR3 spans 15 amino acids. V dropped 3 bases and J dropped 7 bases, with 16 bases sitting between them. Here the CDR3 DNA reads TGTGCCAGCAGTGACTCGGGATACTCGGGGAATGAGCAGTTCTTC. Translated: CASSDSGYSGNEQFF.

CDR3 protein: CASSLGPGGPTDTQYF. Written as DNA, the CDR3 is TGTGCCAGCAGCTTAGGGCCGGGAGGGCCTACAGATACGCAGTATTTT. The V call is TRBV7-8, the J call TRBJ2-3, with 8 bases fitting TRBD2. This CDR3 has 16 amino acids. The ends lost 1 base at V and 3 bases at J; junction bases unmatched: 6. CDR1 is SGHVS and CDR2 is FQNEAQ in the germline V gene.

The rearrangement joins TRBV5-4 to TRBJ2-1, with D hard to call. Germline V lookup: CDR1 SGHNT, CDR2 YYREEE (reference sequence). The CDR3 is 15 residues long. V was shortened by 5 bases and J by 4 bases, with 16 bases between the two germline ends. CDR3 amino acids: CASRILGGRYNEQFF. CDR3 coding DNA: TGTGCCAGCAGGATTCTTGGCGGTCGGTACAATGAGCAGTTCTTC.

The V call is TRBV18, the J call TRBJ1-1; tentatively, D is TRBD1 (5 bases). From germline, CDR1 is KGHSH and CDR2 LQKENI. There are 15 residues in the CDR3. V was pared by 3 bases and J by 0 bases, with 11 bases between. The CDR3 region is CASSPRTFMNTEAFF. The CDR3 coding sequence is TGTGCCAGCTCACCCCGGACATTCATGAACACTGAAGCTTTCTTT.

This chain uses TRBV5-4 with TRBJ2-2; 8 bases are shared with TRBD2. Unmatched junction bases numbered 7, after V lost 0 bases and J lost 3 bases. This CDR3 has 17 amino acids. CDR1 SGHNT and CDR2 YYREEE come from the germline V gene (reference sequence). In DNA form, the CDR3 reads TGTGCCAGCAGCTTGGCCCGGACTAGCCGGGACACCGGGGAGCTGTTTTTT. Translating it yields CASSLARTSRDTGELFF.

This rearrangement joins TRBV28 to TRBJ2-1, with 7 bases that match TRBD2. This CDR3 comprises 15 residues. J lost 6 bases, V lost 4 bases, and 9 bases had no gene match. The V gene's germline CDR1 is MDHEN and CDR2 SYDVKM. CDR3 coding DNA: TGTGCCAGCAGTTCGAGCGGGAAGGTGTTCAATGAGCAGTTCTTC. This translates into CASSSSGKVFNEQFF.

The chain is built from TRBV28 and TRBJ2-1; 10 bases line up with TRBD1. The CDR3 is 17 residues long. Germline assignment: CDR1 MDHEN and CDR2 SYDVKM. After removal of 5 bases from V and 5 bases from J, the junction contained 12 bases not matched to a gene. CDR3 residues: CASSLMTGGHLNNEQFF. The CDR3 coding sequence is TGTGCCAGCAGTCTCATGACAGGGGGCCATCTTAACAATGAGCAGTTCTTC. The full variable domain, with the rest looked up from reference TRBV28 and TRBJ2-1, is DVKVTQSSRYLVKRTGEKVFLECVQDMDHENMFWYRQDPGLGLRLIYFSYDVKMKEKGDIPEGYSVSREKKERFSLILESASTNQTSMYLCASSLMTGGHLNNEQFFGPGTRLTVL.

The chain uses TRBV18 and TRBJ2-5, with 13 bases fitting TRBD2. After removal of 2 bases from V and 2 bases from J, the junction contained 8 bases not matched to a gene. This CDR3 contains 18 residues. CDR1 and CDR2 (germline): KGHSH, LQKENI. The CDR3, as DNA: TGTGCCAGCTCACCAATTACTAGCGGGAGGGGAACACAAGAGACCCAGTACTTC. Translating gives CASSPITSGRGTQETQYF. Filled out from reference TRBV18 and TRBJ2-5, the complete variable domain reads NAGVMQNPRHLVRRRGQEARLRCSPMKGHSHVYWYRQLPEEGLKFMVYLQKENIIDESGMPKERFSAEFPKEGPSILRIQQVVRGDSAAYFCASSPITSGRGTQETQYFGPGTRLLVL.